One sample yielded the 19 T cell receptor beta chains listed below, sequenced in a study of blood T cell repertoires in COVID-19. Clones were sequenced by immunoSEQ multiplex PCR, and TCRdb holds only the in-frame ones, with some missing. This table holds more than 50,000 clones, about 82% found once. The sequenced sample was peripheral blood. Receptors were obtained from a human donor in a cohort sampled during active COVID-19.

This chain joins TRBV10-3 and TRBJ1-5; tentative D call: TRBD1 (5 bases). Trimming removed 4 bases from V and 0 bases from J, with 7 bases in between. Germline V gives CDR1 ENHRY, CDR2 SYGVKD. This CDR3 has 14 amino acids. The CDR3 loop is CAISAGISNQPQHF. CDR3 in DNA: TGTGCCATCAGTGCAGGGATTAGCAATCAGCCCCAGCATTTT.

This sequence joins TRBV13 and TRBJ1-1; TRBD1 is a possible D gene (5 bases). V gave up 2 bases and J gave up 5 bases, with 9 bases separating them. Germline assignment: CDR1 PRHDT and CDR2 FYEKMQ (reference sequence). The CDR3 spans 13 residues. DNA of the CDR3: TGTGCCAGCAGCTTAAGGCGGGGGACTGAAGCTTTCTTT. It yields the protein CASSLRRGTEAFF. Complete variable domain (other parts from reference TRBV13 and TRBJ1-1): AAGVIQSPRHLIKEKRETATLKCYPIPRHDTVYWYQQGPGQDPQFLISFYEKMQSDKGSIPDRFSAQQFSDYHSELNMSSLELGDSALYFCASSLRRGTEAFFGQGTRLTVV.

This chain links TRBV5-1 with TRBJ2-3; 7 nucleotides match TRBD1. Germline loops: CDR1 SGHRS, CDR2 YFSETQ. Germline trimming cut 5 bases from V and 2 bases from J; bases unmatched to any gene: 8. CDR3 length: 15 residues. CDR3 loop: CASRDPGQITDTQYF. The DNA for the CDR3 is TGCGCCAGCAGAGATCCGGGACAGATCACAGATACGCAGTATTTT.

The genes are TRBV7-2 and TRBJ1-5, with 9 bases that match TRBD1. CDR3 length: 15 residues. The V segment lost 3 bases and the J segment 3 bases; nucleotides outside the gene matches: 3. CDR1 is SGHTA and CDR2 is FQGNSA in the germline V gene. CDR3 DNA: TGTGCCAGCAGCTTGGGACAGGGCAACAATCAGCCCCAGCATTTT. Residues: CASSLGQGNNQPQHF.

This clone is categorized as medium-sized. The V call is TRBV5-6, the J call TRBJ1-6, with D perhaps matching TRBD1 (6 bases). V gave up 1 base and J gave up 7 bases, with 9 bases separating them. The CDR3 covers 14 residues. Germline CDR1 reads SGHDT; CDR2 reads YYEEEE. This CDR3 reads CASSLWGLNSPLHF. CDR3 nucleotide sequence: TGTGCCAGCAGCTTGTGGGGGCTCAATTCACCCCTCCACTTT.

V is TRBV3-1 (or the pseudogene TRBV3-2) and J is TRBJ1-3; D is possibly TRBD1 (6 bases). Trimming cost V 4 bases and J 4 bases, with 8 bases left between them. Germline-derived CDR1 and CDR2 are LGHDT and YNNKEL (reference sequence). The CDR3 spans 13 residues. CDR3 bases: TGTGCCAGCAGCCGGGGGCCCGGAAACACCATATATTTT. Translated, it gives CASSRGPGNTIYF.

The V and J genes are TRBV14 and TRBJ1-2; TRBD1 aligns across 10 bases. The length of the CDR3 is 15 residues. V lost 4 bases to trimming and J lost 4 bases; unmatched junction nucleotides: 6. Germline CDR1 and CDR2: SGHDN and FVKESK. The CDR3 reads CASSLGQGSTYGYTF. DNA of the CDR3: TGTGCCAGCAGCCTGGGACAGGGGTCGACCTATGGCTACACCTTC. The variable domain in full, completed from reference TRBV14 and TRBJ1-2, reads EAGVTQFPSHSVIEKGQTVTLRCDPISGHDNLYWYRRVMGKEIKFLLHFVKESKQDESGMPNNRFLAERTGGTYSTLKVQPAELEDSGVYFCASSLGQGSTYGYTFGSGTRLTVV.

The V call is TRBV6-6, the J call TRBJ2-3; D possibly corresponds to TRBD2 (6 bases). The V gene's germline CDR1 is MNHNY and CDR2 SVGAGI (reference sequence). The CDR3 has 14 residues. The ends were cut back, 5 bases at V and 3 bases at J, with 12 bases in the middle. For the CDR3, the DNA is TGTGCCAGCAGTGGGGGGAGTAAGACAGATACGCAGTATTTT. This translates into CASSGGSKTDTQYF.

The chain links TRBV14 to TRBJ2-7; 8 bases align to TRBD2. J lost 4 bases, V lost 4 bases, and 6 bases had no gene match. Germline V lookup: CDR1 SGHDN, CDR2 FVKESK. The CDR3 runs to 14 residues. For the CDR3, the DNA is TGTGCCAGCAGCCTAGCGGGACTAATATACGAGCAGTACTTC. Amino acid sequence: CASSLAGLIYEQYF. Variable domain in full (rest from reference TRBV14 and TRBJ2-7): EAGVTQFPSHSVIEKGQTVTLRCDPISGHDNLYWYRRVMGKEIKFLLHFVKESKQDESGMPNNRFLAERTGGTYSTLKVQPAELEDSGVYFCASSLAGLIYEQYFGPGTRLTVT.

This clone was counted between two and nine times. The V call is TRBV28, the J call TRBJ2-2; 10 bases agree with TRBD2. V shed 1 base and J 7 bases; nucleotides not matched to a gene: 3. The CDR3 totals 15 residues. Germline CDR1 is MDHEN and CDR2 is SYDVKM. CDR3 sequence: CASSLYLAGDGELFF. CDR3 coding DNA: TGTGCCAGCAGTTTATATCTAGCGGGAGACGGGGAGCTGTTTTTT.

This rearrangement joins TRBV18 to TRBJ2-4; D unclear. V lost 2 bases to trimming and J lost 0 bases, with 5 bases between them. CDR3 size: 14 residues. Per germline, CDR1 KGHSH and CDR2 LQKENI. The CDR3 here is CASSPGGAKNIQYF. The CDR3 DNA is TGTGCCAGCTCACCAGGCGGAGCCAAAAACATTCAGTACTTC.

This rearrangement joins TRBV15 to TRBJ2-7, with TRBD2 identical over 8 bases. The germline CDR1 and CDR2 sequences are LNHNV and YYDKDF (reference sequence). Trimming took 0 bases from V and 1 from J; bases not matched to a gene: 2. The CDR3 has 15 residues. In DNA form, the CDR3 reads TGTGCCACCAGCAGAGAAGCGGGAGAGTCCTACGAGCAGTACTTC. Translating it yields CATSREAGESYEQYF.

There are many counts of this clone. The rearrangement joins TRBV28 to TRBJ1-3; no reliable D call. This CDR3 contains 16 residues. Germline loops: CDR1 MDHEN, CDR2 SYDVKM. V gave up 7 bases and J gave up 6 bases, with 22 bases separating them. CDR3 region: CASMALRAGKENTIYF. In DNA, the CDR3 is TGTGCCAGCATGGCCCTGCGGGCAGGCAAAGAAAACACCATATATTTT.

The rearrangement links TRBV4-3 to TRBJ2-7; 7 bases match TRBD2. V shed 0 bases and J 2 bases; nucleotides not matched to a gene: 7. Germline V gene lookup returns CDR1 LGHNA and CDR2 YSLEER. This CDR3 has 16 residues. The CDR3: CASSQDAGEGPYEQYF. The CDR3 region has the DNA TGCGCCAGCAGCCAAGATGCGGGAGAGGGACCCTACGAGCAGTACTTC.

This clone was recorded only once. V gene TRBV6-5 combines with J gene TRBJ1-5; D unclear. The CDR3 runs to 13 residues. V was trimmed by 5 bases and J by 7 bases, leaving 12 bases between them. CDR1 and CDR2 (germline): MNHEY, SVGAGI. The CDR3 DNA reads TGTGCCAGCAGTAGGGTGGCGGGGCAGCCCCAGCATTTT. Protein sequence: CASSRVAGQPQHF.

This chain uses TRBV5-1 with TRBJ1-2; 7 bases are shared with TRBD1. Germline V gene sequence: CDR1 SGHRS, CDR2 YFSETQ. The length of the CDR3 is 14 residues. The V segment lost 3 bases and the J segment 5 bases; nucleotides outside the gene matches: 7. The CDR3 coding sequence is TGCGCCAGCAGCTCGACAGGGCAAGGGTATGGCTACACCTTC. This translates into CASSSTGQGYGYTF.

This clone was counted between two and nine times. The chain has TRBV28 and TRBJ2-7; perhaps TRBD1 as D (7 bases). V shed 10 bases and J shed 3 bases, with 19 bases lying between them. Germline V gene data show CDR1 as MDHEN and CDR2 as SYDVKM. The CDR3 consists of 14 residues. The CDR3 sequence is CATQGGGPVYEQYF. DNA for the CDR3: TGTGCCACCCAGGGGGGAGGCCCGGTCTACGAGCAGTACTTC. Full variable domain (missing parts from reference TRBV28 and TRBJ2-7): DVKVTQSSRYLVKRTGEKVFLECVQDMDHENMFWYRQDPGLGLRLIYFSYDVKMKEKGDIPEGYSVSREKKERFSLILESASTNQTSMYLCATQGGGPVYEQYFGPGTRLTVT.

This clone was picked up a small number of times. The V and J genes are TRBV18 and TRBJ2-7; D possibly corresponds to TRBD1 (6 bases). V shed 5 bases and J shed 4 bases, with 15 bases lying between them. In germline, CDR1 is KGHSH, CDR2 LQKENI. The CDR3 runs 14 residues. In nucleotides, the CDR3 is TGTGCCAGCTCATCCAAGGGGGTGGGGTACGAGCAGTACTTC. Translating gives CASSSKGVGYEQYF.

The chain uses TRBV5-4 and TRBJ2-1; TRBD2 agrees at 9 bases. CDR3 length: 15 amino acids. Trimming took 3 bases from V and 5 from J; bases not matched to a gene: 6. Germline V gene lookup returns CDR1 SGHNT and CDR2 YYREEE (reference sequence). The CDR3 region is CASSSRTSDHNEQFF. CDR3 nucleotide sequence: TGTGCCAGCAGCTCCCGGACTAGCGACCACAATGAGCAGTTCTTC.